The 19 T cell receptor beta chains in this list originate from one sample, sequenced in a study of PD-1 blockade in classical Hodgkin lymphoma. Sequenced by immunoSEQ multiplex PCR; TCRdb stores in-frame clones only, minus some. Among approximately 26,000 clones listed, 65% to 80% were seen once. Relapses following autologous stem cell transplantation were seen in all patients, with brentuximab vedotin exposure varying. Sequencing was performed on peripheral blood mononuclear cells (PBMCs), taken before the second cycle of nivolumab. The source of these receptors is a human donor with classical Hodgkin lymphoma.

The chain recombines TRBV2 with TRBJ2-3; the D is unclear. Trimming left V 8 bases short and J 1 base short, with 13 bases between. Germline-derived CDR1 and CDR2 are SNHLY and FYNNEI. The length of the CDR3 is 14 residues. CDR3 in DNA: TGTGCCAGCTGTCGGGTGTGGGGCACAGATACGCAGTATTTT. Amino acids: CASCRVWGTDTQYF. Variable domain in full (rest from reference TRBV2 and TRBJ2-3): EPEVTQTPSHQVTQMGQEVILRCVPISNHLYFYWYRQILGQKVEFLVSFYNNEISEKSEIFDDQFSVERPDGSNFTLKIRSTKLEDSAMYFCASCRVWGTDTQYFGPGTRLTVL.

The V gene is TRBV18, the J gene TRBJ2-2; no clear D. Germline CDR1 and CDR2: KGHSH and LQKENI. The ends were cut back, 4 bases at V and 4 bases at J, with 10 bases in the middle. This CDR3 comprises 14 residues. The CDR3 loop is CASSLPLGTGELFF. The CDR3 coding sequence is TGTGCCAGCTCACTGCCTCTTGGCACCGGGGAGCTGTTTTTT.

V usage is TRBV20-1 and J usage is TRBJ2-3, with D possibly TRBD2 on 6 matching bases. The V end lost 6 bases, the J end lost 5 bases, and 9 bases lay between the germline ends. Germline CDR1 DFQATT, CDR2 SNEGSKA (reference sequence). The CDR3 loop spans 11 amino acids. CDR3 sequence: CSARLVDTQYF. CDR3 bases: TGCAGTGCCCGACTAGTAGATACGCAGTATTTT.

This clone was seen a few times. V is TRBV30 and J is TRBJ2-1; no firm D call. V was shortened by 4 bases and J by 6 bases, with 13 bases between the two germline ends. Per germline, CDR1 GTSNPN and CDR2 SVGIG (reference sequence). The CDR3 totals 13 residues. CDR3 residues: CAWKGGAPNEQFF. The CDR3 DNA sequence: TGTGCCTGGAAGGGTGGAGCCCCCAATGAGCAGTTCTTC.

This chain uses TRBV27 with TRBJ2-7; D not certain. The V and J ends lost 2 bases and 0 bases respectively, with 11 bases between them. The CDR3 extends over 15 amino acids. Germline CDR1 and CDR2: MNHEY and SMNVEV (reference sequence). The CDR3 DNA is TGTGCCAGCAGTTTAGGTCTGTCTATCTCCTACGAGCAGTACTTC. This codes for CASSLGLSISYEQYF.

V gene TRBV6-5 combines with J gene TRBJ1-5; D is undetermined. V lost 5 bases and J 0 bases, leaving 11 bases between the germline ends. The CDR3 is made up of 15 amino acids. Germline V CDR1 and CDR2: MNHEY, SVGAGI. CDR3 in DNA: TGTGCCAGCAGTCACGGACTCTTTAGCAATCAGCCCCAGCATTTT. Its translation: CASSHGLFSNQPQHF.

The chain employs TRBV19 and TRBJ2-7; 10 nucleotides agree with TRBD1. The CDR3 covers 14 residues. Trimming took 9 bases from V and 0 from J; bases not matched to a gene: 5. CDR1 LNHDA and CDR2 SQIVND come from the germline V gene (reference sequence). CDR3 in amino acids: CASRDRGNSYEQYF. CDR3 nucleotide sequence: TGTGCCAGCCGGGACAGGGGCAACTCCTACGAGCAGTACTTC.

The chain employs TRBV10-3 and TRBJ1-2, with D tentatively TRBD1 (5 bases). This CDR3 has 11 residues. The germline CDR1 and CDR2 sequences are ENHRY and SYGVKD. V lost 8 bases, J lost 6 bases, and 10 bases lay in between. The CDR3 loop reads CAIDRGDGYTF. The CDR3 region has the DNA TGTGCCATCGACCGGGGCGATGGCTACACCTTC.

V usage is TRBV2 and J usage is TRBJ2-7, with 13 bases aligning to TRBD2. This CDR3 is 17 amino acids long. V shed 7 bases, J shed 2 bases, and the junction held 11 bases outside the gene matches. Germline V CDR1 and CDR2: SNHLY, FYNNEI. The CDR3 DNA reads TGTGCCAGCAATCCAGGACTAGCGGGAGAATCCCCCTACGAGCAGTACTTC. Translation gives CASNPGLAGESPYEQYF.

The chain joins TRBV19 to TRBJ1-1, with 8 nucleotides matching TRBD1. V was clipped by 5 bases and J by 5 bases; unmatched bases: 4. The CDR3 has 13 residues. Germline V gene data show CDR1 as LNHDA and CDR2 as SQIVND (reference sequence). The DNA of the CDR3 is TGTGCCAGTAGTTCACAGGGGGGAACTGAAGCTTTCTTT. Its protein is CASSSQGGTEAFF. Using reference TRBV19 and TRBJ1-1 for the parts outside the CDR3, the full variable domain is DGGITQSPKYLFRKEGQNVTLSCEQNLNHDAMYWYRQDPGQGLRLIYYSQIVNDFQKGDIAEGYSVSREKKESFPLTVTSAQKNPTAFYLCASSSQGGTEAFFGQGTRLTVV.

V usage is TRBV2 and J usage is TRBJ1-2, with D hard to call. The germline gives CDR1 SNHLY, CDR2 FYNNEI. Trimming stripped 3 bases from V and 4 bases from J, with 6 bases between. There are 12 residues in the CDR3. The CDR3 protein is CASSDPLYGYTF. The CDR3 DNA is TGTGCCAGCAGTGACCCACTCTATGGCTACACCTTC.

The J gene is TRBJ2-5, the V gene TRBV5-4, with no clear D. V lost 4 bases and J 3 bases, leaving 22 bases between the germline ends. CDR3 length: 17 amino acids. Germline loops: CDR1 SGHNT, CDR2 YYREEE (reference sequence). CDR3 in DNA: TGTGCCAGCAGCCCGACCGTTGTTGAAACCCCCGAAGAGACCCAGTACTTC. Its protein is CASSPTVVETPEETQYF.

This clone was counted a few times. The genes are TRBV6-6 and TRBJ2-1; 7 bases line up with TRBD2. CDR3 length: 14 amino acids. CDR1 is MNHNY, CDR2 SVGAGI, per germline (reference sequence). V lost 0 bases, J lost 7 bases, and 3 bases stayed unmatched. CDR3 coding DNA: TGTGCCAGCAGTTACTCGCCTAGCGGTAATGAGCAGTTCTTC. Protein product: CASSYSPSGNEQFF.

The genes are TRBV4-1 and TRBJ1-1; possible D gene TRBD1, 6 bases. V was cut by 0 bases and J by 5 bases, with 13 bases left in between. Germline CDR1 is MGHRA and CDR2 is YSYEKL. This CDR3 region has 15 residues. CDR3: CASSQELQGRTEAFF. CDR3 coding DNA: TGCGCCAGCAGCCAAGAATTGCAGGGGCGGACTGAAGCTTTCTTT.

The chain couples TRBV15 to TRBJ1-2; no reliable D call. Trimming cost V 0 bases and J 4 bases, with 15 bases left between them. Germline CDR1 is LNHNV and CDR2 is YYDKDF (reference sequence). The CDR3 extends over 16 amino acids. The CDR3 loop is CATSRDGKGYFYGYTF. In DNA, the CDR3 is TGTGCCACCAGCAGAGATGGGAAGGGTTACTTCTATGGCTACACCTTC.

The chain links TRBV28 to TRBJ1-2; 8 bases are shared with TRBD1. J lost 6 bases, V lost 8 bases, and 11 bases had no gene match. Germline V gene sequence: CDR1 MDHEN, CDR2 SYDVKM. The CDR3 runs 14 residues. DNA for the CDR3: TGTGCCAGCGAGCCATTCAGGGGGCGAAATGGCTACACCTTC. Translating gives CASEPFRGRNGYTF.

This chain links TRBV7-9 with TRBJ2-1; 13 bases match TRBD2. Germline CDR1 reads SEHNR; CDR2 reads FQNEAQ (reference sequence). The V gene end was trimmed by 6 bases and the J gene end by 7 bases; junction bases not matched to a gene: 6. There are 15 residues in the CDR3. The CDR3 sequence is CASRPGLAGRNEQFF. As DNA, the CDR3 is TGTGCCAGCAGACCGGGACTAGCGGGGCGGAATGAGCAGTTCTTC.

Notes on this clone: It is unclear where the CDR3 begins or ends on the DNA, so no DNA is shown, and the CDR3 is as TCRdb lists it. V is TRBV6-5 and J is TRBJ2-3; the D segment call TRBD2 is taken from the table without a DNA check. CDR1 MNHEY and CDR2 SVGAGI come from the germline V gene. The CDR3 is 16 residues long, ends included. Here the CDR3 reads CASSSSIRRITDTQYF.

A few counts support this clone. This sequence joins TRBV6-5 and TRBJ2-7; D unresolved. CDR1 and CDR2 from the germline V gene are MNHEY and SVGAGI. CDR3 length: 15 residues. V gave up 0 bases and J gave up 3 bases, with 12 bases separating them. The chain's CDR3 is CASSYSLLPVYEQYF. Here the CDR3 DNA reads TGTGCCAGCAGTTACTCGCTCCTTCCTGTCTACGAGCAGTACTTC.